The 23 T cell receptor beta chains reported below all come from one sample, sequenced in a study of cytomegalovirus exposure and HLA in healthy donors. PCR was performed using 60 Vbeta and 13 Jbeta primers. TCRdb's table, derived via immunoSEQ multiplex PCR, lists solely in-frame clones and lacks some. In the table there are about 90,000 clones, less than 85% of which are singletons. Material for sequencing was PBMCs. Source of these receptors: a man aged 18 to 30 in good health and CMV-seronegative.

This clone has just a few counts. The rearrangement joins TRBV30 to TRBJ1-1; 7 bases are a match to TRBD1. CDR3 length: 16 residues. CDR1 is GTSNPN, CDR2 SVGIG, per germline (reference sequence). Trimming took 5 bases from V and 5 from J; bases not matched to a gene: 17. CDR3: CAWLPLGLRGLTEAFF. CDR3 in DNA: TGTGCCTGGCTCCCGCTAGGTCTAAGGGGGCTGACTGAAGCTTTCTTT.

The chain recombines TRBV6-5 with TRBJ2-7, with TRBD1 matching over 8 bases. The germline CDR1 and CDR2 sequences are MNHEY and SVGAGI. The CDR3 sequence is 15 residues long. V gave up 0 bases and J gave up 7 bases; unmatched junction bases: 8. This chain's CDR3 is CASSYSRQGTGEQYF. The CDR3, as DNA: TGTGCCAGCAGTTACTCGCGTCAGGGGACAGGTGAGCAGTACTTC.

This rearrangement joins TRBV18 to TRBJ2-7; D may be TRBD2 (6 bases). V was trimmed by 2 bases and J by 2 bases, leaving 13 bases between them. The CDR3 extends over 15 amino acids. Germline V lookup: CDR1 KGHSH, CDR2 LQKENI. The DNA for the CDR3 is TGTGCCAGCTCACCAACCGAGCGGGTAACCTACGAGCAGTACTTC. Encoded protein: CASSPTERVTYEQYF.

The V call is TRBV2, the J call TRBJ2-1; D gene ambiguous. V was shortened by 8 bases and J by 0 bases, with 11 bases between the two germline ends. Germline V gene data show CDR1 as SNHLY and CDR2 as FYNNEI. The CDR3 sequence is 14 residues long. The CDR3 sequence: CASFYGSSYNEQFF. DNA for the CDR3: TGTGCCAGCTTCTACGGTAGCTCCTACAATGAGCAGTTCTTC. Based on the CDR3 plus reference TRBV2 and TRBJ2-1, the full variable domain is EPEVTQTPSHQVTQMGQEVILRCVPISNHLYFYWYRQILGQKVEFLVSFYNNEISEKSEIFDDQFSVERPDGSNFTLKIRSTKLEDSAMYFCASFYGSSYNEQFFGPGTRLTVL.

The chain employs TRBV28 and TRBJ2-5; D is perhaps TRBD1 (5 bases). The length of the CDR3 is 14 residues. Trimming removed 3 bases at V and 2 bases at J, with 10 bases between. Germline CDR1 MDHEN, CDR2 SYDVKM. The CDR3 region has the DNA TGTGCCAGCAGTTTTTTGGACAAACAAGAGACCCAGTACTTC. Translating gives CASSFLDKQETQYF.

In its sample, this clone was seen a few times. The chain carries TRBV7-9 and TRBJ2-7; 9 bases fit TRBD1. The J segment lost 5 bases and the V segment lost 3 bases, leaving 8 bases of the junction unmatched. The CDR3 loop spans 15 amino acids. Per germline, CDR1 SEHNR and CDR2 FQNEAQ (reference sequence). DNA of the CDR3: TGTGCCAGCAGCTTCGGAGGACAGGGGTTTCACGAGCAGTACTTC. This encodes CASSFGGQGFHEQYF. Complete variable domain (other parts from reference TRBV7-9 and TRBJ2-7): DTGVSQNPRHKITKRGQNVTFRCDPISEHNRLYWYRQTLGQGPEFLTYFQNEAQLEKSRLLSDRFSAERPKGSFSTLEIQRTEQGDSAMYLCASSFGGQGFHEQYFGPGTRLTVT.

This rearrangement joins TRBV6-5 to TRBJ1-2; D not resolved. Germline V gene lookup returns CDR1 MNHEY and CDR2 SVGAGI. Trimming removed 7 bases at V and 4 bases at J, with 13 bases between. This CDR3 is built from 13 residues. The CDR3 DNA is TGTGCCAGCAAGAGTCTCACCACCTATGGCTACACCTTC. Translated, it gives CASKSLTTYGYTF.

V is TRBV29-1 and J is TRBJ2-1, with D maybe TRBD2 (6 bases). CDR3 length: 13 amino acids. Deletions cut 6 bases from V and 0 bases from J, with 9 bases between. Germline V gene data show CDR1 as SQVTM and CDR2 as ANQGSEA. The CDR3: CSVRRGSYNEQFF. The CDR3 DNA sequence: TGCAGCGTACGGCGGGGCTCCTACAATGAGCAGTTCTTC.

The genes are TRBV4-1 and TRBJ1-2; D not resolved. There are 13 residues in the CDR3. Trimming shortened V by 8 bases and J by 0 bases, and 10 bases separated the two germline ends. Germline V CDR1 and CDR2: MGHRA, YSYEKL. The chain's CDR3 is CASLGGANYGYTF. The CDR3 DNA is TGCGCCAGCCTCGGCGGAGCTAACTATGGCTACACCTTC.

This clone was picked up a small number of times. V and J are TRBV6-1 and TRBJ1-5; D is ambiguous. The germline V and J ends were trimmed by 4 bases and 11 bases, with 12 bases remaining between them. CDR1 MNHNS and CDR2 SASEGT come from the germline V gene. The CDR3 has 12 residues. CDR3 sequence reads: CASSARSLAQHF. DNA for the CDR3: TGTGCCAGCAGTGCCAGAAGTCTGGCCCAGCATTTT.

The chain joins TRBV29-1 to TRBJ1-4; TRBD1 is a possible D gene (6 bases). The CDR3 has 15 residues. Germline loops: CDR1 SQVTM, CDR2 ANQGSEA. Trimming pared 1 base from V and 4 bases from J, leaving 13 bases between. The CDR3 spells CSVEAGQPFNEKLFF. CDR3 nucleotide sequence: TGCAGCGTTGAAGCTGGACAGCCTTTTAATGAAAAACTGTTTTTT.

The chain couples TRBV5-6 to TRBJ2-3; D might be TRBD2 (5 bases). The V gene's germline CDR1 is SGHDT and CDR2 YYEEEE. The V end lost 1 base, the J end lost 3 bases, and 6 bases lay between the germline ends. This CDR3 region has 13 residues. CDR3 bases: TGTGCCAGCAGCTTGCGCGGGACAGATACGCAGTATTTT. Its protein product is CASSLRGTDTQYF.

V gene TRBV6-5 combines with J gene TRBJ1-1; D is possibly TRBD1 (6 bases). The ends were cut back, 5 bases at V and 7 bases at J, with 20 bases in the middle. Looked up from germline, CDR1 is MNHEY and CDR2 is SVGAGI. The CDR3 sequence is 15 residues long. The CDR3 reads CASSITRGVQSEAFF. For the CDR3, the DNA is TGTGCCAGCAGTATCACCAGGGGCGTACAAAGTGAAGCTTTCTTT.

The chain couples TRBV6-6 to TRBJ2-7, with D hard to call. V was cut by 6 bases and J by 6 bases, with 9 bases left in between. The CDR3 consists of 11 residues. CDR1 MNHNY and CDR2 SVGAGI come from the germline V gene (reference sequence). CDR3 amino acids: CASSPSTEQYF. CDR3 nucleotide sequence: TGTGCCAGCAGCCCTAGTACCGAGCAGTACTTC.

The gene calls are TRBV10-3 and TRBJ2-1, with 7 bases that match TRBD1. After removal of 0 bases from V and 7 bases from J, the junction contained 3 bases not matched to a gene. In germline, CDR1 is ENHRY, CDR2 SYGVKD. The CDR3 has 14 amino acids. The CDR3 coding sequence is TGTGCCATCAGTGAGTCGGGCAGGGGGAATGAGCAGTTCTTC. It is translated as CAISESGRGNEQFF.

The table lists this clone with a count of one. The J gene is TRBJ1-1, the V gene TRBV9, with no clear D. With 3 bases removed from V and 1 base from J, the gap between germline ends came to 10 bases. Germline loops: CDR1 SGDLS, CDR2 YYNGEE. This CDR3 is built from 14 residues. This CDR3 reads CASSEQTANTEAFF. The CDR3 DNA reads as TGTGCCAGCAGCGAACAAACAGCGAACACTGAAGCTTTCTTT.

The rearrangement uses TRBV10-3 and TRBJ2-4, with a weak D call TRBD2 (5 bases). The germline V gene has CDR1 ENHRY and CDR2 SYGVKD. The CDR3 totals 16 residues. Trimming removed 2 bases from V and 1 base from J, with 12 bases in between. This CDR3 is CAISEGSGNAKNIQYF. The CDR3 DNA reads TGTGCCATCAGTGAGGGGTCCGGGAATGCCAAAAACATTCAGTACTTC.

The chain couples TRBV6-5 to TRBJ2-3; 14 bases are a match to TRBD2. The CDR3 length is 15 residues. The junction had 0 bases not matched to a gene; V was cut back by 6 bases and J by 1 base. Germline-derived CDR1 and CDR2 are MNHEY and SVGAGI. The CDR3 DNA sequence: TGTGCCAGCAGGACTAGCGGGAGGGGCACAGATACGCAGTATTTT. This translates into CASRTSGRGTDTQYF.

The rearrangement uses TRBV30 and TRBJ1-5; D remains ambiguous. V dropped 2 bases and J dropped 0 bases, with 5 bases sitting between them. CDR3 length: 13 amino acids. The germline gives CDR1 GTSNPN, CDR2 SVGIG (reference sequence). CDR3 protein: CAWSPGSNQPQHF. Written as DNA, the CDR3 is TGTGCCTGGAGTCCAGGTAGCAATCAGCCCCAGCATTTT. The variable domain in full, with the rest retrieved from reference TRBV30 and TRBJ1-5, is SQTIHQWPATLVQPVGSPLSLECTVEGTSNPNLYWYRQAAGRGLQLLFYSVGIGQISSEVPQNLSASRPQDRQFILSSKKLLLSDSGFYLCAWSPGSNQPQHFGDGTRLSIL.

The CDR3 sequence: CASRDRAGGNTGELFF. The CDR3 region has the DNA TGCGCCAGCAGGGATAGAGCGGGAGGGAACACCGGGGAGCTGTTTTTT. This chain links TRBV10-2 with TRBJ2-2, with 9 nucleotides matching TRBD2. Germline values: CDR1 WSHSY, CDR2 SAAADI. V lost 6 bases, J lost 1 base, and 6 bases stayed unmatched. This CDR3 has 16 residues.

The chain carries TRBV6-1 and TRBJ1-2, with 7 nucleotides matching TRBD1. Germline trimming cut 6 bases from V and 2 bases from J; bases unmatched to any gene: 15. The CDR3 runs to 17 residues. CDR1 is MNHNS, CDR2 SASEGT, per germline. CDR3 nucleotides: TGTGCCAGCAGAGAAACCGGGACAGACTTCGGAAACTATGGCTACACCTTC. This codes for CASRETGTDFGNYGYTF.

The J gene is TRBJ2-3, the V gene TRBV6-5, with D unclear. Trimming pared 5 bases from V and 14 bases from J, leaving 23 bases between. Germline values: CDR1 MNHEY, CDR2 SVGAGI. The CDR3 sequence is 14 residues long. The CDR3 is CASSPEPQTLYGYF. The CDR3, as DNA: TGTGCCAGCAGTCCCGAACCTCAAACGTTGTACGGGTATTTT.

J is TRBJ2-2 and V is TRBV5-1, with a weak D call TRBD1 (5 bases). V shed 0 bases and J shed 7 bases, with 10 bases lying between them. The length of the CDR3 is 14 residues. Germline loops: CDR1 SGHRS, CDR2 YFSETQ. The CDR3 DNA follows: TGCGCCAGCAGCTTGGCCACAGGCAACGGGGAGCTGTTTTTT. It is translated as CASSLATGNGELFF.